A single sample is the source of the 20 T cell receptor beta chains below, sequenced in a study of cytomegalovirus exposure and HLA in healthy donors (dated by TCRdb to between 2016 and 2019). Libraries were prepared through the immunoSEQ multiplex PCR assay. The multiplex PCR relied on a mix of 60 forward primers for TCR Vbeta segments and 13 reverse primers for TCR Jbeta segments. The clones in this table, taken by TCRdb from immuneACCESS, are in-frame only. Not every clone is retained; where verified, under half of the shortfall comes from an unresolved V gene, and the cause of the rest is unknown. In all, the sample holds about 130,000 clones, and over 8% of those were seen once. Under 5.5% of the sample is taken by the ten largest. Sequencing used PBMCs. These TCRs come from a man aged 40-50 years in good health and CMV-seronegative.

The chain has TRBV15 and TRBJ1-4; D is unclear. Trimming cost V 0 bases and J 7 bases, with 12 bases left between them. CDR1 LNHNV and CDR2 YYDKDF come from the germline V gene (reference sequence). This CDR3 spans 15 amino acids. As DNA, the CDR3 is TGTGCCACCAGCAGAGATCGCGGGCGCGCTGAAAAACTGTTTTTT. Translated: CATSRDRGRAEKLFF.

This sequence joins TRBV7-3 and TRBJ2-1, with 10 bases matching TRBD2. Germline V gives CDR1 SGHTA, CDR2 FQGTGA. CDR3 length equals 16 residues. With 5 bases clipped from V and 8 bases from J, the junction kept 12 bases outside the gene matches. CDR3 sequence: CASSVGVAGGGDEQFF. CDR3 DNA: TGTGCCAGCAGCGTCGGAGTAGCGGGGGGTGGCGATGAGCAGTTCTTC.

This clone was observed a handful of times. The chain has TRBV7-7 and TRBJ2-2; 8 bases align to TRBD2. The CDR3 length is 17 residues. Germline trimming cut 5 bases from V and 4 bases from J; bases unmatched to any gene: 12. CDR1 SSHAT and CDR2 FNYEAQ come from the germline V gene (reference sequence). The CDR3 DNA follows: TGTGCCAGCAGCCCCAGAAGCGGGGGACCATCCACCGGGGAGCTGTTTTTT. Translated, it gives CASSPRSGGPSTGELFF.

The rearrangement uses TRBV7-9 and TRBJ2-7, with unresolved D. The ends were cut back, 1 base at V and 5 bases at J, with 6 bases in the middle. The CDR3 is 12 residues long. The germline gives CDR1 SEHNR, CDR2 FQNEAQ (reference sequence). The CDR3 DNA reads TGTGCCAGCAGCTTAGGTCGCGACGAGCAGTACTTC. Its protein is CASSLGRDEQYF.

This clone was detected only a few times. V gene TRBV29-1 combines with J gene TRBJ1-3, with D perhaps matching TRBD1 (5 bases). Germline loops: CDR1 SQVTM, CDR2 ANQGSEA. The CDR3 consists of 14 residues. V gave up 4 bases and J gave up 0 bases, with 10 bases separating them. The CDR3 DNA sequence: TGCAGCGTTGCCGACAGATACTCTGGAAACACCATATATTTT. As protein: CSVADRYSGNTIYF.

The chain uses TRBV27 and TRBJ2-1; TRBD1 aligns across 8 bases. V lost 2 bases and J lost 2; bases outside the gene matches: 8. The germline CDR1 and CDR2 sequences are MNHEY and SMNVEV (reference sequence). CDR3 length: 17 amino acids. The CDR3 reads CASSLKTQGAAYNEQFF. CDR3 DNA sequence: TGTGCCAGCAGTTTAAAAACCCAGGGGGCGGCCTACAATGAGCAGTTCTTC.

The chain employs TRBV19 and TRBJ1-2; 7 bases fit TRBD1. The trim removed 4 bases at V and 3 bases at J, leaving 2 bases unmatched. The germline CDR1 and CDR2 sequences are LNHDA and SQIVND (reference sequence). The CDR3 consists of 13 residues. CDR3 region: CASSSDRDYGYTF. CDR3 bases: TGTGCCAGTAGTAGCGACAGGGACTATGGCTACACCTTC. Looking up the rest from reference TRBV19 and TRBJ1-2 gives the full variable domain: DGGITQSPKYLFRKEGQNVTLSCEQNLNHDAMYWYRQDPGQGLRLIYYSQIVNDFQKGDIAEGYSVSREKKESFPLTVTSAQKNPTAFYLCASSSDRDYGYTFGSGTRLTVV.

This clone was counted between two and nine times. The chain couples TRBV27 to TRBJ1-6; 7 positions agree with TRBD1. Per germline, CDR1 MNHEY and CDR2 SMNVEV (reference sequence). The CDR3 extends over 13 amino acids. J was trimmed by 6 bases and V by 6 bases; bases with no gene match: 2. In DNA form, the CDR3 reads TGTGCCAGCAGGACAGGGATTAATTCACCCCTCCACTTT. It encodes CASRTGINSPLHF.

There are a few counts of this clone. The chain couples TRBV19 to TRBJ2-1; TRBD1 matches at 7 bases. Germline values: CDR1 LNHDA, CDR2 SQIVND (reference sequence). Germline trimming cut 7 bases from V and 2 bases from J; bases unmatched to any gene: 2. This CDR3 has 13 amino acids. Here the CDR3 DNA reads TGTGCCAGTACCGGGACAGCCTACAATGAGCAGTTCTTC. As protein: CASTGTAYNEQFF.

This clone was detected a few times. This chain joins TRBV6-5 and TRBJ2-3, with 12 bases identical to TRBD1. This CDR3 is built from 16 residues. Germline CDR1 reads MNHEY; CDR2 reads SVGAGI. Trimming cost V 2 bases and J 5 bases; bases outside gene matches: 5. The CDR3 spells CASSYRDRGLGDTQYF. CDR3 nucleotides: TGTGCCAGCAGTTACAGGGACAGGGGGCTAGGAGATACGCAGTATTTT.

In its sample, this clone was seen a few times. The chain uses TRBV6-6 and TRBJ2-2; 9 bases agree with TRBD2. The germline CDR1 and CDR2 sequences are MNHNY and SVGAGI (reference sequence). CDR3 length: 16 amino acids. V gave up 6 bases and J gave up 6 bases; unmatched junction bases: 11. The CDR3 is CASSRSLAGLAGELFF. The DNA of the CDR3 is TGTGCCAGCAGCCGAAGTCTAGCGGGGTTAGCCGGGGAGCTGTTTTTT.

This chain links TRBV7-6 with TRBJ2-5, with 7 bases fitting TRBD2. V lost 2 bases and J lost 4; bases outside the gene matches: 7. The germline V gene encodes CDR1 SGHVS and CDR2 FNYEAQ. The CDR3 is 15 amino acids. CDR3 nucleotide sequence: TGTGCCAGCAGCTTACCTAGCGGCGGGGGAGAGACCCAGTACTTC. Protein product: CASSLPSGGGETQYF.

This clone showed up just a few times. This sequence joins TRBV7-2 and TRBJ2-1, with D tentatively TRBD1 (5 bases). V lost 0 bases, J lost 0 bases, and 12 bases lay in between. The CDR3 is 17 amino acids. Germline CDR1 is SGHTA and CDR2 is FQGNSA. This chain's CDR3 is CASSLARGRVSYNEQFF. Written as DNA, the CDR3 is TGTGCCAGCAGCTTAGCGCGAGGCAGGGTCTCCTACAATGAGCAGTTCTTC.

The chain links TRBV9 to TRBJ2-7; possibly TRBD1 for D (6 bases). CDR1 and CDR2 (germline): SGDLS, YYNGEE. Deletions cut 0 bases from V and 1 base from J, with 8 bases between. This CDR3 comprises 14 residues. This CDR3 is CASSVDRVSYEQYF. DNA of the CDR3: TGTGCCAGCAGCGTAGACAGGGTTTCCTACGAGCAGTACTTC.

The chain links TRBV15 to TRBJ2-7, with D possibly TRBD1 on 6 matching bases. The CDR3 totals 14 residues. The V gene's germline CDR1 is LNHNV and CDR2 YYDKDF (reference sequence). Trimming shortened V by 0 bases and J by 5 bases, and 11 bases separated the two germline ends. CDR3 sequence reads: CATSREQQGDEQYF. As DNA, the CDR3 is TGTGCCACCAGCAGAGAACAACAGGGCGACGAGCAGTACTTC.

The J gene is TRBJ1-6, the V gene TRBV11-2; tentatively, D is TRBD1 (6 bases). CDR3 length: 15 amino acids. Trimming removed 5 bases at V and 10 bases at J, with 18 bases between. The germline V gene encodes CDR1 SGHAT and CDR2 FQNNGV. In DNA form, the CDR3 reads TGTGCCAGCAGCCCCGTTAACAGGGTTGGCTCACCCCTCCACTTT. It encodes CASSPVNRVGSPLHF.

This clone has just a few counts. The CDR3 DNA reads TGTGCCAGCTCACCATACAGGGGTCACACCGGGGAGCTGTTTTTT. This translates into CASSPYRGHTGELFF. The J gene is TRBJ2-2, the V gene TRBV18; 7 bases are a match to TRBD1. The V gene's germline CDR1 is KGHSH and CDR2 LQKENI. Trimming took 2 bases from V and 3 from J; bases not matched to a gene: 3. The CDR3 covers 15 residues.

V is TRBV7-2 and J is TRBJ1-3; TRBD1 might be the D (5 bases). The CDR3 runs 14 residues. Germline V CDR1 and CDR2: SGHTA, FQGNSA. V dropped 4 bases and J dropped 3 bases, with 10 bases sitting between them. Written as DNA, the CDR3 is TGTGCCAGCAGCTCCGCAGGGTTTGGAAACACCATATATTTT. This gives the protein CASSSAGFGNTIYF.

This clone was counted between two and nine times. The chain recombines TRBV27 with TRBJ1-2; weak D call: TRBD1 (6 bases). Germline values: CDR1 MNHEY, CDR2 SMNVEV (reference sequence). CDR3 length equals 18 residues. The ends were cut back, 6 bases at V and 5 bases at J, with 28 bases in the middle. CDR3 sequence (DNA): TGTGCCAGCAGGGTACAGGGAAATATGTGGGTTTTCCCTTATGGCTACACCTTC. Protein: CASRVQGNMWVFPYGYTF.

The chain couples TRBV4-1 to TRBJ1-1; possibly TRBD1 for D (5 bases). Germline loops: CDR1 MGHRA, CDR2 YSYEKL. This CDR3 contains 15 residues. V was cut by 2 bases and J by 0 bases, with 10 bases left in between. CDR3 in DNA: TGCGCCAGCAGCCAATTGGAGGGGATGAACACTGAAGCTTTCTTT. Its translation: CASSQLEGMNTEAFF.